Listed here is a single TCR beta chain. This sample was included in a study of blood T cell repertoires in COVID-19. Study details: Donors in the United States, Italy and Spain gave samples during acute or convalescent COVID-19. Nucleic acid was either cDNA or gDNA, and it came from T cells, B-cell-depleted T cells, or PBMCs.

Per the authors' pipeline: Researchers report that nucleated cell counts were estimated from reference gene primer amplification. The data were produced by immunoSEQ multiplex PCR, yet TCRdb's version contains in-frame clones alone and is incomplete. The D gene and trimming were derived from the DNA, and the V and J assignments and clone size from that table. The data hold about 220,000 clones, with roughly 88% observed a single time. The germline gives CDR1 SGHDT, CDR2 YYEEEE. The CDR3 spans 13 residues. The V gene lost 1 base and the J gene lost 9 bases, with 11 bases spanning the gap. The TCR was taken from a man aged 40-50 years who had recovered from COVID-19. The sample consisted of peripheral blood. V usage is TRBV5-6 and J usage is TRBJ2-1; weak D call: TRBD2 (6 bases). The CDR3 DNA reads as TGTGCCAGCAGCTTGCTCGGCGGGGCTGAGCAGTTCTTC. Protein: CASSLLGGAEQFF. The full variable domain, with the rest looked up from reference TRBV5-6 and TRBJ2-1, is DAGVTQSPTHLIKTRGQQVTLRCSPKSGHDTVSWYQQALGQGPQFIFQYYEEEERQRGNFPDRFSGHQFPNYSSELNVNALLLGDSALYLCASSLLGGAEQFFGPGTRLTVL.